Many counts were recorded for the clone carrying this T cell receptor (beta chain). These data are taken from a study of T cells after posttransplantation cyclophosphamide. V lost 3 bases, J lost 6 bases, and 3 bases stayed unmatched. This CDR3 spans 14 amino acids. Germline-derived CDR1 and CDR2 are LNHDA and SQIVND (reference sequence). A marrow graft followed busulfan-fludarabine conditioning, with cyclophosphamide on days +3 and +4. The assay was immunoSEQ multiplex PCR, and TCRdb's table has in-frame clones only and misses some. The specimen has some 10,000 clones, none found just once. The sequence was obtained from a female patient aged 40-49 years who received an allogeneic stem cell transplant from a related donor, was CMV-positive, and had no GVHD. Some of these T cells may belong to the graft donor. Specimen: PBMCs, collected after allogeneic stem cell transplant with posttransplant cyclophosphamide. The chain couples TRBV19 to TRBJ2-5; 11 bases are shared with TRBD1. The CDR3 reads CASSIGTGGKTQYF. The CDR3 nucleotides are TGTGCCAGTAGTATCGGGACAGGGGGAAAGACCCAGTACTTC.